The 5 T cell receptor beta chains reported below all come from one sample, sequenced in a study of neoadjuvant anti-PD-1 for oral cavity cancer. Assay: immunoSEQ multiplex PCR; the TCRdb copy retains only in-frame clones and omits some. The sample lists roughly 16,000 clones, 66% occurring once. This material consisted of PBMCs, taken before nivolumab (anti-PD-1) treatment. Receptors originate from a person between 40 and 85 years old with oral cavity squamous cell carcinoma.

This chain connects TRBV7-9 to TRBJ1-5; the D is unclear. The CDR3 is 12 amino acids. Per germline, CDR1 SEHNR and CDR2 FQNEAQ (reference sequence). V dropped 8 bases and J dropped 5 bases, with 10 bases sitting between them. Here the CDR3 reads CASGPEDQPQHF. The CDR3 coding sequence is TGTGCCAGCGGACCGGAAGATCAGCCCCAGCATTTT.

The CDR3 sequence: CASSQPIRDTGELFF. Here the CDR3 DNA reads TGCGCCAGCAGCCAACCTATCAGGGACACCGGGGAGCTGTTTTTT. The genes are TRBV4-1 and TRBJ2-2; D might be TRBD1 (5 bases). Germline V gene sequence: CDR1 MGHRA, CDR2 YSYEKL. This CDR3 spans 15 amino acids. The V end was cut by 2 bases, the J end by 3 bases, with 10 bases between.

This clone turned up a few times. This CDR3 reads CSAGQGGLLEQYF. In DNA form, the CDR3 reads TGCAGCGCCGGACAGGGAGGGTTACTAGAGCAGTACTTC. This chain uses TRBV29-1 with TRBJ2-7, with D perhaps TRBD1 (8 bases). Germline CDR1 reads SQVTM; CDR2 reads ANQGSEA. The CDR3 length is 13 residues. Trimming removed 7 bases from V and 7 bases from J, with 20 bases in between.

This rearrangement joins TRBV30 to TRBJ1-5; maybe TRBD1 (6 bases). The germline gives CDR1 GTSNPN, CDR2 SVGIG (reference sequence). V was trimmed by 0 bases and J by 0 bases, leaving 15 bases between them. The CDR3 loop spans 17 amino acids. CDR3 nucleotide sequence: TGTGCCTGGAGTGTAGAGGGAAGGGGGTATAGCAATCAGCCCCAGCATTTT. Protein: CAWSVEGRGYSNQPQHF.

J is TRBJ2-7 and V is TRBV27; 11 positions agree with TRBD2. Germline-derived CDR1 and CDR2 are MNHEY and SMNVEV (reference sequence). J gave up 12 bases and V 5 bases, and 9 bases lay outside the gene matches. CDR3 length: 13 amino acids. This CDR3 is CASSDGTSGFGYF. The CDR3 DNA is TGTGCCAGCAGTGACGGGACTAGCGGCTTCGGGTACTTC.